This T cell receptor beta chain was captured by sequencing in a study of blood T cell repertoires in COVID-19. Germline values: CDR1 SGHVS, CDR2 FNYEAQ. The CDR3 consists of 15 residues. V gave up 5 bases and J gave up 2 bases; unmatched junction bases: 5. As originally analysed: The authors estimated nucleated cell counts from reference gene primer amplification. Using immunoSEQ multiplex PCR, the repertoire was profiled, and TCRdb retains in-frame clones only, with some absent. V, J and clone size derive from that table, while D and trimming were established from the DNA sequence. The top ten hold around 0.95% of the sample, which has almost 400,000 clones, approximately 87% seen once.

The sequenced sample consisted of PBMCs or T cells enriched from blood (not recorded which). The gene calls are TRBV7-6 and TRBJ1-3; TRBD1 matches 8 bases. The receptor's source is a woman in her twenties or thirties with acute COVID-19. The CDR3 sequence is CASSPRTGTGNTIYF. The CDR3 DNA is TGTGCCAGCAGCCCCAGGACAGGGACTGGAAACACCATATATTTT. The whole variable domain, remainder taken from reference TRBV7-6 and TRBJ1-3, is GAGVSQSPRYKVTKRGQDVALRCDPISGHVSLYWYRQALGQGPEFLTYFNYEAQQDKSGLPNDRFSAERPEGSISTLTIQRTEQRDSAMYRCASSPRTGTGNTIYFGEGSWLTVV.